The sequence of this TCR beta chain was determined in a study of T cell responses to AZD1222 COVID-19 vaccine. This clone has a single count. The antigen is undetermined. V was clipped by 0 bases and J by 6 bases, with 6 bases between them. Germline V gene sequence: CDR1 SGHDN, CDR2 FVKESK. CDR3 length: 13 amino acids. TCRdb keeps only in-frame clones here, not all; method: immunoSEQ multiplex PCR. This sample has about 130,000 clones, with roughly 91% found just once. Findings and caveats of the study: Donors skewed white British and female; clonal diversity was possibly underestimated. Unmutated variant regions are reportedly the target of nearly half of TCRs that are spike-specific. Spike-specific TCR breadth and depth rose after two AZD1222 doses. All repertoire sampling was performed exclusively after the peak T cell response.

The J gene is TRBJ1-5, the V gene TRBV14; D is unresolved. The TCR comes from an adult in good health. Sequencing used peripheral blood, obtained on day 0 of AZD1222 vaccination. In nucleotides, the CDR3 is TGTGCCAGCAGCCAAGATCAGGCTCAGCCCCAGCATTTT. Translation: CASSQDQAQPQHF.